The 30 T cell receptor beta chains below come from one sample, sequenced in a study of cytomegalovirus exposure and HLA in healthy donors. The PCR was carried out with 60 Vbeta primers and 13 Jbeta primers. Profiling relied on immunoSEQ multiplex PCR, and the TCRdb table lists in-frame clones only, not all of them. The sample consists of fewer than 200,000 clones, around 80% of them appearing once. The source material was PBMCs. The receptors derive from a woman aged 18-29 years in good health and CMV-seronegative.

This clone has only one observation. The chain couples TRBV5-4 to TRBJ1-1; 7 bases are a match to TRBD1. The CDR3 sequence is 16 residues long. Germline V gene lookup returns CDR1 SGHNT and CDR2 YYREEE (reference sequence). V lost 2 bases and J lost 0; bases outside the gene matches: 7. CDR3 sequence reads: CASSFLRTGMNTEAFF. CDR3 sequence (DNA): TGTGCCAGCAGCTTCTTACGGACAGGCATGAACACTGAAGCTTTCTTT.

The V and J genes are TRBV29-1 and TRBJ2-5, with TRBD2 matching over 13 bases. The CDR3 is made up of 15 amino acids. The junction had 5 bases not matched to a gene; V was cut back by 4 bases and J by 3 bases. Germline CDR1 and CDR2: SQVTM and ANQGSEA. As DNA, the CDR3 is TGCAGCGTTGCCCGGGGGACTAGCGGGAAAGAGACCCAGTACTTC. The encoded protein is CSVARGTSGKETQYF.

This chain uses TRBV4-3 with TRBJ2-7, with 11 bases matching TRBD2. In germline, CDR1 is LGHNA, CDR2 YSLEER. V trimming: 1 base; J trimming: 7 bases; junction bases outside the gene matches: 12. The CDR3 extends over 17 amino acids. The CDR3 spells CASSQAPLAGGFGEQYF. The DNA of the CDR3 is TGCGCCAGCAGCCAAGCCCCCCTAGCGGGAGGTTTTGGAGAGCAGTACTTC.

The rearrangement uses TRBV5-1 and TRBJ2-7; D not resolved. Deletions cut 2 bases from V and 0 bases from J, with 6 bases between. Germline-derived CDR1 and CDR2 are SGHRS and YFSETQ. The CDR3 totals 13 residues. The CDR3 DNA reads as TGCGCCAGCAGCTTTTCGAGCTCCTACGAGCAGTACTTC. As protein: CASSFSSSYEQYF.

This chain connects TRBV4-3 to TRBJ2-3; no firm D call. The CDR3 is 13 residues long. Germline V gene sequence: CDR1 LGHNA, CDR2 YSLEER. The germline V and J ends were trimmed by 4 bases and 4 bases, with 9 bases remaining between them. CDR3 amino acids: CASSPIVADTQYF. The CDR3 coding sequence is TGCGCCAGCAGCCCAATAGTTGCAGATACGCAGTATTTT.

In this sample, this clone turned up a few times. The chain couples TRBV21-1 to TRBJ2-4; no DNA check was done on the table's D call, TRBD2. TRBV21-1 is labeled a pseudogene. The CDR3 totals 17 residues. CDR3 amino acids: CASSKGLPEIAKNIQYF. The CDR3 nucleotides are TGTGCCAGCAGCAAAGGCTTGCCGGAGATAGCCAAAAACATTCAGTACTTC.

This clone was counted a single time. The chain joins TRBV25-1 to TRBJ2-2; the match to TRBD2 covers 7 bases. The CDR3 is made up of 15 amino acids. CDR1 is MGHDK, CDR2 SYGVNS, per germline. Trimming at V came to 4 bases and at J to 0 bases, leaving 2 bases not matched to a gene. In nucleotides, the CDR3 is TGTGCCAGCAGTGGTGGACTAGCGAACACCGGGGAGCTGTTTTTT. Amino acid sequence: CASSGGLANTGELFF.

The chain employs TRBV7-2 and TRBJ1-2; the D is unclear. CDR1 is SGHTA, CDR2 FQGNSA, per germline. This CDR3 is built from 14 residues. Trimming left V 2 bases short and J 8 bases short, with 15 bases between. CDR3 DNA sequence: TGTGCCAGCAGCTTACCGCATTCCGGGGAAGGCTACACCTTC. This gives the protein CASSLPHSGEGYTF.

Of note for this clone: The junction departs from the called germline gene at one end, perhaps through a read error. The rearrangement links TRBV7-9 to TRBJ2-3, with 9 bases fitting TRBD2. CDR3 length equals 17 residues. From germline, CDR1 is SEHNR and CDR2 FQNEAQ (reference sequence). The CDR3 region has the DNA TGTTCCAGCAGCCCCCCCTGGGGGCGGGAGGGCCAAGATACGCAGTATTTT. Its protein is CSSSPPWGREGQDTQYF. Full variable domain (outside the CDR3, taken from reference TRBV7-9 and TRBJ2-3): DTGVSQNPRHKITKRGQNVTFRCDPISEHNRLYWYRQTLGQGPEFLTYFQNEAQLEKSRLLSDRFSAERPKGSFSTLEIQRTEQGDSAMYLCSSSPPWGREGQDTQYFGPGTRLTVL.

The V and J genes are TRBV19 and TRBJ1-1; a weak D match, TRBD1 (5 bases). The ends were cut back, 8 bases at V and 4 bases at J, with 20 bases in the middle. This CDR3 contains 15 residues. Germline CDR1 LNHDA, CDR2 SQIVND (reference sequence). CDR3 nucleotide sequence: TGTGCCAGTTCCCCCAGTCCGTCCGGGGGCACTGAAGCTTTCTTT. It translates to CASSPSPSGGTEAFF.

The chain employs TRBV15 and TRBJ2-1; TRBD2 matches at 12 bases. Losses at the gene ends were 5 bases for V and 10 bases for J; bases not matched to a gene: 9. The CDR3 covers 15 residues. CDR1 LNHNV and CDR2 YYDKDF come from the germline V gene (reference sequence). CDR3 coding DNA: TGTGCCACCAGCCCTAGCGGGAGGGCCTCATCCGAGCAGTTCTTC. Translated, it gives CATSPSGRASSEQFF.

This clone appeared once. The chain has TRBV9 and TRBJ2-1, with TRBD1 matching over 9 bases. CDR1 SGDLS and CDR2 YYNGEE come from the germline V gene. V gave up 0 bases and J gave up 10 bases; unmatched junction bases: 8. The CDR3 consists of 15 residues. CDR3: CASSVGTGDGGEQFF. In DNA, the CDR3 is TGTGCCAGCAGCGTAGGGACAGGGGATGGTGGGGAGCAGTTCTTC.

The chain carries TRBV27 and TRBJ2-1; the match to TRBD2 covers 8 bases. Germline V CDR1 and CDR2: MNHEY, SMNVEV (reference sequence). With V trimmed by 5 bases and J by 6 bases, 9 bases remained unmatched. There are 15 residues in the CDR3. The CDR3 DNA sequence: TGTGCCAGCAGTCGGGAGGGCCAGATAGTCAATGAGCAGTTCTTC. Translating it yields CASSREGQIVNEQFF.

V gene TRBV4-3 combines with J gene TRBJ2-1; D perhaps matches TRBD2 (7 bases). Germline V CDR1 and CDR2: LGHNA, YSLEER. Trimming removed 1 base at V and 1 base at J, with 20 bases between. The CDR3 length is 19 residues. The CDR3 spells CASSQAHQGRVYSYNEQFF. The CDR3 nucleotides are TGCGCCAGCAGCCAAGCGCACCAGGGGAGGGTTTATTCCTACAATGAGCAGTTCTTC.

The V gene is TRBV23-1, the J gene TRBJ1-1; maybe TRBD1 (5 bases). TRBV23-1 carries the ORF label, with uncertain function. This CDR3 has 15 amino acids. Trimming took off 2 bases at V and 2 bases at J, with 12 bases between the two ends. The CDR3 sequence: CASSQPMTVNTEAFF. For the CDR3, the DNA is TGCGCCAGCAGTCAACCGATGACAGTTAACACTGAAGCTTTCTTT.

This rearrangement joins TRBV9 to TRBJ2-7; 7 bases align to TRBD1. The V gene's germline CDR1 is SGDLS and CDR2 YYNGEE. The trim removed 1 base at V and 3 bases at J, leaving 7 bases unmatched. The CDR3 runs 15 residues. The CDR3 sequence is CASSVNPTGVYEQYF. In DNA, the CDR3 is TGTGCCAGCAGCGTAAACCCAACAGGGGTCTACGAGCAGTACTTC.

The chain has TRBV2 and TRBJ2-7; D uncertain. V gave up 8 bases and J gave up 3 bases, with 5 bases separating them. This CDR3 contains 10 residues. Per germline, CDR1 SNHLY and CDR2 FYNNEI. This CDR3 reads CASSVYEQYF. Here the CDR3 DNA reads TGTGCCAGCTCCGTCTACGAGCAGTACTTC.

This chain joins TRBV2 and TRBJ2-3; 7 bases agree with TRBD2. Germline V gene data show CDR1 as SNHLY and CDR2 as FYNNEI. With 8 bases clipped from V and 5 bases from J, the junction kept 13 bases outside the gene matches. The length of the CDR3 is 15 residues. The CDR3 here is CASLGRAGTVDTQYF. For the CDR3, the DNA is TGTGCCAGCTTGGGGAGGGCGGGAACGGTAGATACGCAGTATTTT.

In its sample, this clone was seen once. V is TRBV28 and J is TRBJ2-1, with 7 positions matching TRBD1. Germline V CDR1 and CDR2: MDHEN, SYDVKM. The J segment lost 7 bases and the V segment lost 6 bases, leaving 12 bases of the junction unmatched. The CDR3 consists of 15 residues. CDR3 bases: TGTGCCAGCAGCAATACAGGGGACGGATCGAATGAGCAGTTCTTC. Translation gives CASSNTGDGSNEQFF.

The chain couples TRBV5-1 to TRBJ2-1; D is perhaps TRBD1 (5 bases). V was trimmed by 0 bases and J by 8 bases, leaving 18 bases between them. The CDR3 has 16 residues. In germline, CDR1 is SGHRS, CDR2 YFSETQ. The CDR3 here is CASSLDAGSWNDEQFF. The CDR3 DNA reads TGCGCCAGCAGCTTGGACGCAGGGTCGTGGAACGATGAGCAGTTCTTC.

The chain uses TRBV11-2 and TRBJ2-1; D perhaps matches TRBD2 (5 bases). CDR3 size: 14 residues. CDR1 SGHAT and CDR2 FQNNGV come from the germline V gene. V lost 1 base to trimming and J lost 2 bases, with 6 bases between them. Here the CDR3 reads CASSLAGAYNEQFF. DNA of the CDR3: TGTGCCAGCAGCTTAGCCGGGGCCTACAATGAGCAGTTCTTC. Based on the CDR3 plus reference TRBV11-2 and TRBJ2-1, the full variable domain is EAGVAQSPRYKIIEKRQSVAFWCNPISGHATLYWYQQILGQGPKLLIQFQNNGVVDDSQLPKDRFSAERLKGVDSTLKIQPAKLEDSAVYLCASSLAGAYNEQFFGPGTRLTVL.

DNA of the CDR3: TGTGCCAGCAATCTAGCGGGAGGGCCTTACAATGAGCAGTTCTTC. Its protein is CASNLAGGPYNEQFF. The genes are TRBV5-4 and TRBJ2-1; 12 bases are a match to TRBD2. V shed 6 bases, J shed 4 bases, and the junction held 5 bases outside the gene matches. This CDR3 spans 15 amino acids. Germline V gene lookup returns CDR1 SGHNT and CDR2 YYREEE (reference sequence).

This clone was detected once. This rearrangement joins TRBV19 to TRBJ2-7; TRBD1 matches 7 bases. The ends lost 3 bases at V and 6 bases at J; junction bases unmatched: 8. The CDR3 spans 14 residues. Germline V gives CDR1 LNHDA, CDR2 SQIVND (reference sequence). The CDR3 bases are TGTGCCAGTAGTATTCGAGACAGGGTGCGCGAGCAGTACTTC. Encoded protein: CASSIRDRVREQYF.

This chain uses TRBV28 with TRBJ1-1, with D tentatively TRBD1 (6 bases). Trimming left V 3 bases short and J 5 bases short, with 13 bases between. This CDR3 has 14 residues. Germline CDR1 is MDHEN and CDR2 is SYDVKM. The DNA of the CDR3 is TGTGCCAGCAGTTTTATGGGGGCGGAAACTGAAGCTTTCTTT. This gives the protein CASSFMGAETEAFF.

The genes are TRBV7-8 and TRBJ2-3; no clear D. The V and J ends lost 4 bases and 14 bases respectively, with 19 bases between them. The CDR3 sequence is 13 residues long. Germline CDR1 SGHVS, CDR2 FQNEAQ. The CDR3 spells CASSSASDTVRYF. Here the CDR3 DNA reads TGTGCCAGCAGCTCCGCGTCCGATACCGTTAGGTATTTT.

The chain recombines TRBV6-5 with TRBJ1-3; no reliable D call. The CDR3 loop spans 12 amino acids. Germline V gene data show CDR1 as MNHEY and CDR2 as SVGAGI. V lost 7 bases to trimming and J lost 8 bases, with 12 bases between them. The CDR3 DNA follows: TGTGCCAGCACCACACGGGGTGACACCATATATTTT. It encodes CASTTRGDTIYF.

The sample holds a few counts of this clone. The CDR3 bases are TGCGCCAGCAGCTTGACTAGCGGGACTCTGGATACGCAGTATTTT. Protein: CASSLTSGTLDTQYF. The chain employs TRBV4-3 and TRBJ2-3; 11 bases fit TRBD2. V gave up 5 bases and J gave up 6 bases; unmatched junction bases: 7. CDR1 and CDR2 (germline): LGHNA, YSLEER. The CDR3 runs to 15 residues.

The chain carries TRBV27 and TRBJ2-3, with TRBD2 matching 7 bases. Trimming took 7 bases from V and 0 from J; bases not matched to a gene: 16. The V gene's germline CDR1 is MNHEY and CDR2 SMNVEV (reference sequence). CDR3 length equals 18 residues. This CDR3 reads CASNTGGAGTKSTDTQYF. As DNA, the CDR3 is TGTGCCAGCAACACCGGAGGGGCCGGGACTAAAAGCACAGATACGCAGTATTTT.

This clone was seen more than once but under ten times. The genes are TRBV7-2 and TRBJ2-7; TRBD2 agrees at 11 bases. CDR1 is SGHTA and CDR2 is FQGNSA in the germline V gene. The V and J ends lost 5 bases and 4 bases, in that order; junction bases with no gene match: 7. The length of the CDR3 is 15 residues. The CDR3 DNA sequence: TGTGCCAGCAGCCCAACACTAGCGGGAGTATACGAGCAGTACTTC. Encoded protein: CASSPTLAGVYEQYF.

The genes are TRBV9 and TRBJ1-2; maybe TRBD1 (5 bases). Germline V gene data show CDR1 as SGDLS and CDR2 as YYNGEE. CDR3 length equals 13 residues. Between the trimmed V and J ends, which lost 3 bases and 4 bases, there was a span of 10 bases. CDR3 protein: CASSGGTVYGYTF. CDR3 bases: TGTGCCAGCAGCGGTGGGACTGTCTATGGCTACACCTTC.